The present T cell receptor (beta chain) was sequenced within a study of blood T cell repertoires in COVID-19. Study-wide background: COVID-19 samples, acute and convalescent, were from the United States, Italy and Spain.

Per germline, CDR1 SGHRS and CDR2 YFSETQ. The CDR3 runs 13 residues. Trimming stripped 6 bases from V and 4 bases from J, with 10 bases between. Original handling: From reference gene primer amplification, estimates of nucleated cell counts were derived. Clones were read by immunoSEQ multiplex PCR, and TCRdb kept only the in-frame ones, dropping some. The D gene and trimming were derived from the DNA, and the V and J assignments and clone size from that table. The profile shows around 77,000 clones, more than 75% of them singletons. The genes are TRBV5-1 and TRBJ2-2, with D maybe TRBD2 (5 bases). The TCR comes from a woman aged 80 or older with active or convalescent COVID-19. Sequenced sample: peripheral blood. Written as DNA, the CDR3 is TGCGCCAGCAAAGGTCTAGCCACCGGGGAGCTGTTTTTT. Encoded protein: CASKGLATGELFF.